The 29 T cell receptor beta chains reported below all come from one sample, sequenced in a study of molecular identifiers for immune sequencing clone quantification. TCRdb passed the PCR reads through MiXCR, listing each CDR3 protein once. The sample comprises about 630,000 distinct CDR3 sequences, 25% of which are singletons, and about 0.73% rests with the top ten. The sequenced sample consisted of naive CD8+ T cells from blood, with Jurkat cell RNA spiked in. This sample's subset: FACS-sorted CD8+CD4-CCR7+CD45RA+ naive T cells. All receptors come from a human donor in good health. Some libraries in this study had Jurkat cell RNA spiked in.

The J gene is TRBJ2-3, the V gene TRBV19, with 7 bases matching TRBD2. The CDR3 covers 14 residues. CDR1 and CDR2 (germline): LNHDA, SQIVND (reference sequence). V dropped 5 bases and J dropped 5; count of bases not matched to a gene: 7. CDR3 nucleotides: TGTGCCAGTAGTGGGAGGGAGTTGGTAGATACGCAGTATTTT. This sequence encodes CASSGRELVDTQYF.

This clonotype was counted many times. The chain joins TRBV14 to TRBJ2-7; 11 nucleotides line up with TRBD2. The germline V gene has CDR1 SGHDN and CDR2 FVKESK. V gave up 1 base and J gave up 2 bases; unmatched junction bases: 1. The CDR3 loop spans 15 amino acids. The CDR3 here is CASSQVAGGPYEQYF. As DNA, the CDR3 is TGTGCCAGCAGCCAAGTAGCGGGAGGGCCCTACGAGCAGTACTTC. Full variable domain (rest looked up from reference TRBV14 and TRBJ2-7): EAGVTQFPSHSVIEKGQTVTLRCDPISGHDNLYWYRRVMGKEIKFLLHFVKESKQDESGMPNNRFLAERTGGTYSTLKVQPAELEDSGVYFCASSQVAGGPYEQYFGPGTRLTVT.

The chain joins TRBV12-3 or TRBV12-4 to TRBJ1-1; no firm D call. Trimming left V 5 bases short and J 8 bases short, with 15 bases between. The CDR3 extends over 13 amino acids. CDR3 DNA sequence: TGTGCCAGCAGTGCCACCGAACTGGGAGAAGCTTTCTTT. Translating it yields CASSATELGEAFF.

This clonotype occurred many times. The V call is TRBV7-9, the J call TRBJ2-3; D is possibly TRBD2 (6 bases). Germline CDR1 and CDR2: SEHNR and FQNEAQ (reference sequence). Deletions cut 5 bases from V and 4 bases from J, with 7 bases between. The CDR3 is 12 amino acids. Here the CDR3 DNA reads TGTGCCAGCAGCGGAGGGTCAGATACGCAGTATTTT. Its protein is CASSGGSDTQYF.

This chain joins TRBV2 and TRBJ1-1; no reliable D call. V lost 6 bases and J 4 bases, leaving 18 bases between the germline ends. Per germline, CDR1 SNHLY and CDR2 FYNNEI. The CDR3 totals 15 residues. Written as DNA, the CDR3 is TGTGCCAGCAGGGCCCAAACATACCTGGGCACTGAAGCTTTCTTT. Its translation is CASRAQTYLGTEAFF. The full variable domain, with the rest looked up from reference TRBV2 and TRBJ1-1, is EPEVTQTPSHQVTQMGQEVILRCVPISNHLYFYWYRQILGQKVEFLVSFYNNEISEKSEIFDDQFSVERPDGSNFTLKIRSTKLEDSAMYFCASRAQTYLGTEAFFGQGTRLTVV.

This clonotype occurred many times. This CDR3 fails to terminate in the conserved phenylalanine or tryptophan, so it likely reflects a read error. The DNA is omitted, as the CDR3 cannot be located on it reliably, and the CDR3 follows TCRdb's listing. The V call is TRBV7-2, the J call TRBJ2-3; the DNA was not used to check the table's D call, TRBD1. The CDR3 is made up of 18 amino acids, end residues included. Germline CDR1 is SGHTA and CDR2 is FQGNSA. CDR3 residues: CASSLIPVGEARMAGLEL.

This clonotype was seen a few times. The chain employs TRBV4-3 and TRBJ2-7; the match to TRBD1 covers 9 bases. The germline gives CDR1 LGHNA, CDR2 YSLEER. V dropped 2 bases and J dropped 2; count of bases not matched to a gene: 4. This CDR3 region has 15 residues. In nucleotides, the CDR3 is TGCGCCAGCAGCCAACAGGACAGGGGAGCCTACGAGCAGTACTTC. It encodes CASSQQDRGAYEQYF.

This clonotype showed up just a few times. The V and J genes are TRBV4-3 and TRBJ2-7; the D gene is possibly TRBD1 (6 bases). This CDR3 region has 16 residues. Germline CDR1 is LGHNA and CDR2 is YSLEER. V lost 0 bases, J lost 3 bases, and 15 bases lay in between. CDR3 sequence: CASSQDFGGAGYEQYF. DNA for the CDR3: TGCGCCAGCAGCCAAGATTTTGGGGGCGCCGGCTACGAGCAGTACTTC.

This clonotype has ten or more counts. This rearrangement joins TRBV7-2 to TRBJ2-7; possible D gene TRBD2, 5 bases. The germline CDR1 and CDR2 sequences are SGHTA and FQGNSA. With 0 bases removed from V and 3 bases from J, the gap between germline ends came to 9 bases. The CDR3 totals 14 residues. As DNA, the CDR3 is TGTGCCAGCAGCTTAGCCGTCGGGGTCTACGAGCAGTACTTC. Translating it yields CASSLAVGVYEQYF.

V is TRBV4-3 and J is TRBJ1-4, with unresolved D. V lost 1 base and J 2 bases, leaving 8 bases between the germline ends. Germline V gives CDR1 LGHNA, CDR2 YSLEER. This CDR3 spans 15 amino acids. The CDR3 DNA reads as TGCGCCAGCAGCCAAGTTTTAGGGACTAATGAAAAACTGTTTTTT. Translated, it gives CASSQVLGTNEKLFF.

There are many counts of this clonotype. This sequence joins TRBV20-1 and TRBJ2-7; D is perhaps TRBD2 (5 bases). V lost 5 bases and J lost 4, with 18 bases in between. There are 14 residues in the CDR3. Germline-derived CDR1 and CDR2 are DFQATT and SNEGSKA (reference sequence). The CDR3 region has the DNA TGCAGTGCTGAGGAGGAGCGGAGGAGGTACGAGCAGTACTTC. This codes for CSAEEERRRYEQYF.

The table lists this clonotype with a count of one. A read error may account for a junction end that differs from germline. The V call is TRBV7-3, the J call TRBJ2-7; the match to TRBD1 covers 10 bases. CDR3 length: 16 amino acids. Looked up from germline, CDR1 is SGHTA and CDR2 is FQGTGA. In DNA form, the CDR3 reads TGTGCCGGCAGCCCCCCCATCGACAGGGGGCTCAGCGAGCAGTACTTC. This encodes CAGSPPIDRGLSEQYF.

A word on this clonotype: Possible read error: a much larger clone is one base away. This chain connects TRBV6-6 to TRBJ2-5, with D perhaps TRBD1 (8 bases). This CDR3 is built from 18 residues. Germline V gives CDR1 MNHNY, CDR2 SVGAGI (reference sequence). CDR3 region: CASSYPPTGGGEQEPQYF. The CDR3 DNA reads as TGTGCCAGCAGTTACCCCCCCACAGGGGGAGGGGAACAAGAGCCCCAGTACTTC.

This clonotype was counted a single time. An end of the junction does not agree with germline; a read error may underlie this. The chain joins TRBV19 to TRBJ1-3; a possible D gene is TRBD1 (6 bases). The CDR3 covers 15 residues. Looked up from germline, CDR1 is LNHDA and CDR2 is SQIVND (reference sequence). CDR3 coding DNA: TGTGCCAGTGGTATTGGGGACATCTCTGGAAACACCATATATTTT. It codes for CASGIGDISGNTIYF.

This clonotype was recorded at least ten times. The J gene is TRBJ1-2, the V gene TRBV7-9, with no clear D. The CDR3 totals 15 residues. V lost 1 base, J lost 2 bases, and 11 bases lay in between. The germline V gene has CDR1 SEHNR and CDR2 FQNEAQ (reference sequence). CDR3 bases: TGTGCCAGCAGCTTAGGGGTCCAGGCAAACTATGGCTACACCTTC. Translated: CASSLGVQANYGYTF.

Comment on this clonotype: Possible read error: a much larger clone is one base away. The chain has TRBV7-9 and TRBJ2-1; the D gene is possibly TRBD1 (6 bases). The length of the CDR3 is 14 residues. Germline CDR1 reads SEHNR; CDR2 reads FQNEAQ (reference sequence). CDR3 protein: CASSLTGNYDEQFF. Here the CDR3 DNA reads TGTGCCAGCAGCTTAACAGGGAACTACGATGAGCAGTTCTTC.

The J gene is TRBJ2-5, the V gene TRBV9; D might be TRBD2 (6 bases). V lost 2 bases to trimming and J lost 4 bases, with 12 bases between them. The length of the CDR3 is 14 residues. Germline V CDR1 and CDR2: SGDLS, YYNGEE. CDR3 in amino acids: CASSVTSWPETQYF. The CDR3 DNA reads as TGTGCCAGCAGCGTGACTAGTTGGCCAGAGACCCAGTACTTC.

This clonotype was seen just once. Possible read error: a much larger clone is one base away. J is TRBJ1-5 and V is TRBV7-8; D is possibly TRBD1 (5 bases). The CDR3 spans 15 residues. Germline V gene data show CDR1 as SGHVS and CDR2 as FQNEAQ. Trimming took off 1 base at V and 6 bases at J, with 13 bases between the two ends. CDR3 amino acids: CASSLDGGVGQPQHF. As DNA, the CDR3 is TGTGCCAGCAGCTTAGATGGGGGGGTCGGTCAGCCCCAGCATTTT.

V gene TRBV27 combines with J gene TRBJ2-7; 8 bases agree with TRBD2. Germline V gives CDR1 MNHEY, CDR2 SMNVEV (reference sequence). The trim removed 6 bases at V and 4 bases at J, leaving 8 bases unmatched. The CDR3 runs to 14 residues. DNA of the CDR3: TGTGCCAGCAGCCCCGAACTAGCGGTTTACGAGCAGTACTTC. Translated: CASSPELAVYEQYF.

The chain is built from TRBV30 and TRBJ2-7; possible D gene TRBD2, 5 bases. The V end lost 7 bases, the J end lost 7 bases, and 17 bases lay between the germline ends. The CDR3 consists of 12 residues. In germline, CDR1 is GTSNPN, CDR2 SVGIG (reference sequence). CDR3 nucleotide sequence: TGTGCCTTGGGAGAAGTTCTGTATGAGCAGTACTTC. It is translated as CALGEVLYEQYF.

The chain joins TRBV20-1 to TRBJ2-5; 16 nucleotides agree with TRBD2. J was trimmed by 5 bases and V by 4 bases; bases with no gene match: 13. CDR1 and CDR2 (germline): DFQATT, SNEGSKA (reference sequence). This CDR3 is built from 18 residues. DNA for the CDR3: TGCAGTGCTACTGACCCGGGACTAGCGGGAGGGCTTCGGGAGACCCAGTACTTC. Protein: CSATDPGLAGGLRETQYF.

The CDR3 spells CASSPYPEAVSSGNTIYF. The CDR3 DNA reads TGTGCCAGCAGCCCATACCCGGAGGCGGTGAGCTCTGGAAACACCATATATTTT. V gene TRBV3-1 combines with J gene TRBJ1-3; D is ambiguous. V was clipped by 4 bases and J by 0 bases, with 19 bases between them. The V gene's germline CDR1 is LGHDT and CDR2 YNNKEL (reference sequence). The length of the CDR3 is 18 residues.

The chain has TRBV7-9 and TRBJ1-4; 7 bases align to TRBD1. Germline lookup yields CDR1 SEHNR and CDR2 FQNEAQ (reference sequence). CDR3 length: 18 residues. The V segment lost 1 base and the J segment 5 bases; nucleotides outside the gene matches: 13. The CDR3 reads CASSLVIKTTGTNEKLFF. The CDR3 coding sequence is TGTGCCAGCAGCTTAGTGATAAAAACGACAGGGACAAATGAAAAACTGTTTTTT.

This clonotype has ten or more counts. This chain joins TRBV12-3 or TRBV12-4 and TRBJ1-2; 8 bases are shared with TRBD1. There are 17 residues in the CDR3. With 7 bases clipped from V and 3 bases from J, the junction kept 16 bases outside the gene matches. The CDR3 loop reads CASTPLAAGGYDYGYTF. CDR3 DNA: TGTGCCAGCACCCCCTTGGCGGCAGGGGGCTATGACTATGGCTACACCTTC.

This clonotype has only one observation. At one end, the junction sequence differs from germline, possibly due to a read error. In DNA form, the CDR3 reads TGCAGCGATCTGACAGCTCAGCTTCATAGCAATCAGCCCCGGCATTTT. It encodes CSDLTAQLHSNQPRHF. This chain links TRBV29-1 with TRBJ1-5; maybe TRBD1 (5 bases). The CDR3 spans 16 residues. Germline CDR1 and CDR2: SQVTM and ANQGSEA.

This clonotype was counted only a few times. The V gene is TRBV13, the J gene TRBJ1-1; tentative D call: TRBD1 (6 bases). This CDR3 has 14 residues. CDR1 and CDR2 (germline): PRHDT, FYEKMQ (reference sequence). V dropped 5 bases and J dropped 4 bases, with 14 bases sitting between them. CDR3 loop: CASSKGRGITEAFF. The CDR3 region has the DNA TGTGCCAGCAGCAAGGGCAGGGGCATCACTGAAGCTTTCTTT.

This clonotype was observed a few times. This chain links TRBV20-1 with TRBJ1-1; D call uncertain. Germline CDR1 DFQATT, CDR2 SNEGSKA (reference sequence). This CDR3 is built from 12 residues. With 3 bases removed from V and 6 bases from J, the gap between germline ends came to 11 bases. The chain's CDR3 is CSASIGVPEAFF. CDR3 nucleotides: TGCAGTGCTAGTATCGGGGTACCTGAAGCTTTCTTT.

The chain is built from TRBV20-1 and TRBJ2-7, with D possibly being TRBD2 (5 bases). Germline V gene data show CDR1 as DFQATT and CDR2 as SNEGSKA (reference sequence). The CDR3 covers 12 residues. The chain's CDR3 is CNTTNGKHEQYF. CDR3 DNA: TGCAACACTACTAACGGGAAGCACGAGCAGTACTTC.

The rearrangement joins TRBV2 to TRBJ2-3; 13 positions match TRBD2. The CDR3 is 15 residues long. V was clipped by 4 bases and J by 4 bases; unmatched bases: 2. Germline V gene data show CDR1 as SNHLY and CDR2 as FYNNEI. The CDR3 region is CASSGLAGGSDTQYF. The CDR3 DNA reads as TGTGCCAGCAGTGGACTAGCGGGGGGTTCAGATACGCAGTATTTT.